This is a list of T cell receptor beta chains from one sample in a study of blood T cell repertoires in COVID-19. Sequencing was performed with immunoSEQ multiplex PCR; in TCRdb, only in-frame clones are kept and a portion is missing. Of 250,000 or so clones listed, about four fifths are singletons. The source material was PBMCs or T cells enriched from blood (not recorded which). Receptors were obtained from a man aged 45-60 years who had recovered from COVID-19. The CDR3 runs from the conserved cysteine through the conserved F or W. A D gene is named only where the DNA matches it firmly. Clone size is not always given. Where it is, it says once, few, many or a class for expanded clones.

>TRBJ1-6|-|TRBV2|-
CASSWDFGNNSPLHF
TGTGCCAGCAGTTGGGACTTTGGAAATAATTCACCCCTCCACTTT
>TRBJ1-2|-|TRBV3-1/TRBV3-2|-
CASSHERLRTNYGYTF
TGTGCCAGCAGCCACGAGAGGTTGAGAACTAACTATGGCTACACCTTC
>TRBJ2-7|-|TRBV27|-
CASRPTGGYEQYF
TGTGCCAGCAGACCGACGGGTGGCTACGAGCAGTACTTC
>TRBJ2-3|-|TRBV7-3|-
CASSPPGLGTQYF
TGTGCCAGCAGCCCCCCGGGGTTGGGTACGCAGTATTTT
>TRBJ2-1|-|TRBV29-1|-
CSVELGPSEQFF
TGCAGCGTTGAATTGGGGCCAAGTGAGCAGTTCTTC
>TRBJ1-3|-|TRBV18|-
CASSPPIGGVPGNTIYF
TGTGCCAGCTCACCACCGATTGGAGGGGTTCCTGGAAACACCATATATTTT
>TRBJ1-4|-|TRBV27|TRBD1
CASSTGTGGGKLFF
TGTGCCAGCAGTACCGGGACAGGGGGTGGAAAACTGTTTTTT
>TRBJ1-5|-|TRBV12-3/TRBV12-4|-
CASTLSNQPQHF
TGTGCCAGCACCTTGAGCAATCAGCCCCAGCATTTT
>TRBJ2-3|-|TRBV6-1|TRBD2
CASSELGGVTNTQYF
TGTGCCAGCAGTGAATTGGGAGGGGTCACAAATACGCAGTATTTT
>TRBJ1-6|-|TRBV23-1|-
CASSQSGGRGFYNSPLHF
TGCGCCAGCAGTCAATCAGGTGGGAGGGGTTTCTATAATTCACCCCTCCACTTT
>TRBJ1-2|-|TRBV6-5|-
CASSYFRGYGYTF
TGTGCCAGCAGTTATTTTAGGGGTTATGGCTACACCTTC
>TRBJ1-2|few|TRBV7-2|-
CASSLQPGIYGYTF
TGTGCCAGCAGCTTACAGCCAGGGATCTATGGCTACACCTTC
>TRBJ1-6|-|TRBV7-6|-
CASSPRQPKLSSYNSPLHF
TGTGCCAGCAGCCCGCGACAGCCTAAACTGAGCTCCTATAATTCACCCCTCCACTTT
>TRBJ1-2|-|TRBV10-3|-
CAIRPGGVNYGYTF
TGTGCCATCAGGCCGGGGGGGGTTAACTATGGCTACACCTTC
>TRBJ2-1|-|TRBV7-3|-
CASSLLQPSSYNEQFF
TGTGCCAGCAGCTTACTACAGCCAAGCTCCTACAATGAGCAGTTCTTC
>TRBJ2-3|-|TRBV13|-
CASSTRAPGVSTDTQYF
TGTGCCAGCAGCACCCGGGCCCCCGGGGTTAGCACAGATACGCAGTATTTT
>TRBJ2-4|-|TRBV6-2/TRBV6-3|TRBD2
CASSYRKRDLAKNIQYF
TGTGCCAGCAGTTATCGAAAGCGGGACCTAGCCAAAAACATTCAGTACTTC
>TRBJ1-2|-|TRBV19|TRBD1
CASSIKGTGGNYGYTF
TGTGCCAGTAGTATCAAAGGGACAGGGGGTAACTATGGCTACACCTTC
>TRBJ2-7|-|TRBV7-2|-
CASSLEGWPRGSYEQYF
TGTGCCAGCAGCTTAGAAGGTTGGCCTAGAGGATCCTACGAGCAGTACTTC
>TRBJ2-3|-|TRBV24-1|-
CATSGNPGLADTQYF
TGTGCCACCAGTGGCAATCCCGGGTTGGCAGATACGCAGTATTTT
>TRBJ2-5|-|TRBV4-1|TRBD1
CASSQSGQGVGETQYF
TGCGCCAGCAGCCAATCGGGACAGGGGGTTGGGGAGACCCAGTACTTC
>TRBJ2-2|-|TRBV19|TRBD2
CASSSRTSGLLANTGELFF
TGTGCCAGTAGTTCTAGGACTAGCGGGCTTTTAGCTAACACCGGGGAGCTGTTTTTT
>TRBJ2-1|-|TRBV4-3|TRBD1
CASSQERGRYEQFF
TGCGCCAGCAGCCAAGAAAGGGGGCGATATGAGCAGTTCTTC
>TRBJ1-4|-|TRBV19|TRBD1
CAVRQGLNEKLFF
TGTGCCGTGCGACAGGGTCTTAATGAAAAACTGTTTTTT
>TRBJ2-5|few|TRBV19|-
CASIKKGGPVETQYF
TGTGCCAGTATTAAAAAGGGGGGGCCCGTGGAGACCCAGTACTTC
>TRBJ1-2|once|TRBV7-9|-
CASSLVGRGYGYTF
TGTGCCAGCAGCTTAGTAGGAAGAGGCTATGGCTACACCTTC
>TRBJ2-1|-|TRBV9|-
CASSAHAIPQLEQFF
TGTGCCAGCAGCGCCCACGCGATCCCCCAATTAGAGCAGTTCTTC
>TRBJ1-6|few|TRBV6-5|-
CATNREGDSPLHF
TGTGCCACCAATCGGGAGGGGGATTCACCCCTCCACTTT
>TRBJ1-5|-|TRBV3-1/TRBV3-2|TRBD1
CASSHEGAIYSNQPQHF
TGTGCCAGCAGCCATGAGGGGGCCATCTATAGCAATCAGCCCCAGCATTTT
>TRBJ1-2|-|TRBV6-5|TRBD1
CASSLAETGNYGYTF
TGTGCCAGCAGTTTGGCTGAGACAGGGAACTATGGCTACACCTTC
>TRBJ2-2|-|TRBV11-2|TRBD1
CASSLISGRGLSTGELFF
TGTGCCAGCAGCTTAATTTCTGGTAGGGGGCTGAGCACCGGGGAGCTGTTTTTT
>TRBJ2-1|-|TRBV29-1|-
CSVEGPLRPFPRNEQFF
TGCAGCGTTGAAGGCCCTCTCCGCCCCTTCCCTCGGAATGAGCAGTTCTTC
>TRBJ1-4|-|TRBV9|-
CASSPRGSTTNEKLFF
TGTGCCAGCAGCCCCAGAGGCAGTACAACTAATGAAAAACTGTTTTTT
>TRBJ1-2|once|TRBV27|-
CASSLRGTGYGYTF
TGTGCCAGCAGTTTAAGGGGAACTGGCTATGGCTACACCTTC
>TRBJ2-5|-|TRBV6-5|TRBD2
CASSYLAGPQETQYF
TGTGCCAGCAGTTACCTAGCGGGGCCCCAAGAGACCCAGTACTTC
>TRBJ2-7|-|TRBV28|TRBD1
CASSLRQGRHEQYF
TGTGCCAGCAGTCTCCGACAGGGGAGGCACGAGCAGTACTTC
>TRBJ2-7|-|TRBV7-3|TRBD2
CASSLHGGEQYF
TGTGCCAGCAGCTTACACGGGGGGGAGCAGTACTTC
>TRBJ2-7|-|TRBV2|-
CASTGDLAGGNYEQYF
TGTGCCAGCACGGGGGACCTAGCCGGAGGCAACTACGAGCAGTACTTC
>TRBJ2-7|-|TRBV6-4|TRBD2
CASRGLAGVDEQYF
TGTGCCAGCAGGGGACTAGCGGGAGTCGACGAGCAGTACTTC
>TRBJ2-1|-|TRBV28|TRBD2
CASSPTSGSWNEQFF
TGTGCCAGCAGCCCCACTAGCGGGAGTTGGAATGAGCAGTTCTTC
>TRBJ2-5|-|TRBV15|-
CATSRDHSPGFLETQYF
TGTGCCACCAGCAGAGACCACTCCCCGGGATTTCTGGAGACCCAGTACTTC
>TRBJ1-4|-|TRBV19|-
CASSIDRFGGNPNEKLFF
TGTGCCAGTAGTATAGATCGTTTCGGGGGGAACCCAAATGAAAAACTGTTTTTT
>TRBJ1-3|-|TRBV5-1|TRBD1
CASRLGQTLSSGNTIYF
TGCGCCAGCAGGTTGGGACAGACCTTAAGCTCTGGAAACACCATATATTTT
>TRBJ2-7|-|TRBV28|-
CASSFGGSYEQYF
TGTGCCAGCAGTTTCGGCGGTTCCTACGAGCAGTACTTC
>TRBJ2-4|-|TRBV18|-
CASSPPGLAKNIQYF
TGTGCCAGCTCACCACCCGGGTTAGCCAAAAACATTCAGTACTTC
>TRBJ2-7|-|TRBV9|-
CASSVDPDSYEQYF
TGTGCCAGCAGCGTAGATCCAGATTCCTACGAGCAGTACTTC
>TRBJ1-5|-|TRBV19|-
CASSVQGWDQPQHF
TGTGCCAGTAGTGTACAGGGTTGGGATCAGCCCCAGCATTTT
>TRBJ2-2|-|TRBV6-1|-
CASSEITVPELFF
TGTGCCAGCAGTGAGATAACAGTCCCGGAGCTGTTTTTT
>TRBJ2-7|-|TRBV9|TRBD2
CASSISGMSSNEQYF
TGTGCCAGCAGCATAAGCGGGATGAGCAGTAACGAGCAGTACTTC
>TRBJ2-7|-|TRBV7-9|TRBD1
CASSKTGEQYF
TGTGCCAGCAGCAAGACAGGGGAGCAGTACTTC
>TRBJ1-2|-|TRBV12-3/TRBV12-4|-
CASSAQPRSGYTF
TGTGCCAGCAGTGCCCAACCTCGAAGCGGCTACACCTTC
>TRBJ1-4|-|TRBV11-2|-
CASSLARTLLNEKLFF
TGTGCCAGCAGCCTAGCGAGGACACTCCTTAATGAAAAACTGTTTTTT
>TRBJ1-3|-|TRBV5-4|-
CASSRDGGSGNTIYF
TGTGCCAGCAGTCGGGACGGGGGCTCTGGAAACACCATATATTTT